These 32 T cell receptor beta chains originate from one sample sequenced in a study of T cell responses to AZD1222 COVID-19 vaccine. Assay: immunoSEQ multiplex PCR; the TCRdb copy retains only in-frame clones and omits some. The repertoire includes about 120,000 clones, 90% of them detected once, and about 4.3% sits in the top ten. Sequences were derived from peripheral blood, sampled on day 0 of MenACWY control vaccination. The origin of the receptors is an adult in good health.

This clone turned up a few times. This sequence joins TRBV28 and TRBJ2-2; D possibly corresponds to TRBD1 (5 bases). This CDR3 contains 15 residues. Germline CDR1 and CDR2: MDHEN and SYDVKM. V lost 6 bases and J lost 0, with 11 bases in between. In DNA, the CDR3 is TGTGCCAGCAGCCCGTTGACAGCGAACACCGGGGAGCTGTTTTTT. Amino acids: CASSPLTANTGELFF.

This chain joins TRBV6-4 and TRBJ2-1; D might be TRBD2 (6 bases). Trimming pared 0 bases from V and 11 bases from J, leaving 11 bases between. CDR3 length: 13 amino acids. Looked up from germline, CDR1 is MRHNA and CDR2 is SNTAGT. Written as DNA, the CDR3 is TGTGCCAGCAGTGACTCGCTCGGGAGACAGCAGTTCTTC. It is translated as CASSDSLGRQQFF.

Only a few counts were recorded for this clone. The chain uses TRBV7-2 and TRBJ1-1; D possibly corresponds to TRBD1 (6 bases). This CDR3 region has 15 residues. The germline CDR1 and CDR2 sequences are SGHTA and FQGNSA. V lost 5 bases to trimming and J lost 5 bases, with 18 bases between them. CDR3 sequence: CASSIDLKGGTEAFF. CDR3 nucleotides: TGTGCCAGCAGCATAGACCTTAAAGGGGGAACTGAAGCTTTCTTT.

V usage is TRBV5-1 and J usage is TRBJ2-2; 8 nucleotides line up with TRBD1. From germline, CDR1 is SGHRS and CDR2 YFSETQ. V lost 3 bases and J lost 5; bases outside the gene matches: 6. This CDR3 has 15 residues. DNA of the CDR3: TGCGCCAGCAGCTCCGGACAGGGACGGACCGGGGAGCTGTTTTTT. Its protein is CASSSGQGRTGELFF. Together with reference TRBV5-1 and TRBJ2-2, the CDR3 gives the full variable domain: KAGVTQTPRYLIKTRGQQVTLSCSPISGHRSVSWYQQTPGQGLQFLFEYFSETQRNKGNFPGRFSGRQFSNSRSEMNVSTLELGDSALYLCASSSGQGRTGELFFGEGSRLTVL.

Only one count was recorded for this clone. This chain links TRBV7-9 with TRBJ2-3; tentatively, D is TRBD2 (5 bases). Germline CDR1 and CDR2: SEHNR and FQNEAQ (reference sequence). This CDR3 spans 16 amino acids. V gave up 5 bases and J gave up 3 bases, with 18 bases separating them. CDR3 nucleotides: TGTGCCAGCAGCACCCCGGGTGCGGGTTTAACAGATACGCAGTATTTT. This translates into CASSTPGAGLTDTQYF.

V and J are TRBV4-1 and TRBJ2-3; D is undetermined. CDR1 is MGHRA, CDR2 YSYEKL, per germline. CDR3 length: 18 amino acids. V lost 1 base to trimming and J lost 0 bases, with 17 bases between them. The CDR3 spells CASSQAINVGSSTDTQYF. The CDR3 nucleotides read TGCGCCAGCAGCCAAGCCATTAACGTGGGATCTAGCACAGATACGCAGTATTTT.

The rearrangement joins TRBV5-6 to TRBJ2-2; unclear D gene. The germline V gene has CDR1 SGHDT and CDR2 YYEEEE. V shed 3 bases and J shed 5 bases, with 8 bases lying between them. CDR3 size: 13 residues. CDR3 bases: TGTGCCAGCAGCTGGGGAACGACCGGGGAGCTGTTTTTT. It specifies CASSWGTTGELFF. Supplemented by reference TRBV5-6 and TRBJ2-2, the full variable domain reads DAGVTQSPTHLIKTRGQQVTLRCSPKSGHDTVSWYQQALGQGPQFIFQYYEEEERQRGNFPDRFSGHQFPNYSSELNVNALLLGDSALYLCASSWGTTGELFFGEGSRLTVL.

The chain is built from TRBV27 and TRBJ2-1; possibly TRBD2 for D (5 bases). Trimming cost V 7 bases and J 5 bases, with 15 bases left between them. The CDR3 extends over 14 amino acids. Germline CDR1 reads MNHEY; CDR2 reads SMNVEV (reference sequence). The CDR3 DNA follows: TGTGCCAGCAAACTCTGGGAGATGCACAATGAGCAGTTCTTC. This sequence encodes CASKLWEMHNEQFF.

This clone was recorded only once. The V gene is TRBV19, the J gene TRBJ2-7, with a weak D call TRBD2 (6 bases). The V gene's germline CDR1 is LNHDA and CDR2 SQIVND (reference sequence). The V and J ends lost 5 bases and 4 bases respectively, with 15 bases between them. The CDR3 is 14 amino acids. The CDR3 protein is CASSDGGIGYEQYF. CDR3 DNA sequence: TGTGCCAGTAGTGACGGAGGGATCGGATACGAGCAGTACTTC.

The CDR3: CASSTMASGRRDEQYF. As DNA, the CDR3 is TGTGCCAGCAGCACCATGGCTAGCGGGAGGCGAGACGAGCAGTACTTC. The chain combines TRBV28 with TRBJ2-7; TRBD2 agrees at 11 bases. This CDR3 comprises 16 residues. Germline V gene lookup returns CDR1 MDHEN and CDR2 SYDVKM. V shed 6 bases, J shed 5 bases, and the junction held 12 bases outside the gene matches. The variable domain in full, with the rest retrieved from reference TRBV28 and TRBJ2-7, is DVKVTQSSRYLVKRTGEKVFLECVQDMDHENMFWYRQDPGLGLRLIYFSYDVKMKEKGDIPEGYSVSREKKERFSLILESASTNQTSMYLCASSTMASGRRDEQYFGPGTRLTVT.

The V and J genes are TRBV3-1 (or the pseudogene TRBV3-2) and TRBJ2-5, with no clear D. V was clipped by 0 bases and J by 5 bases, with 7 bases between them. Germline CDR1 reads LGHDT; CDR2 reads YNNKEL (reference sequence). This CDR3 comprises 13 residues. CDR3: CASSQEKRETQYF. The CDR3 bases are TGTGCCAGCAGCCAAGAGAAGAGGGAGACCCAGTACTTC.

V usage is TRBV3-1 (or the pseudogene TRBV3-2) and J usage is TRBJ2-5, with 8 positions matching TRBD2. This CDR3 has 19 amino acids. V lost 1 base to trimming and J lost 4 bases; unmatched junction nucleotides: 17. The V gene's germline CDR1 is LGHDT and CDR2 YNNKEL (reference sequence). CDR3 nucleotides: TGTGCCAGCAGCCAAGTTCTGGAACGGGGGGGACTTTGGTCAGAGACCCAGTACTTC. Translating it yields CASSQVLERGGLWSETQYF.

This chain uses TRBV4-2 with TRBJ2-3; no clear D. V was clipped by 1 base and J by 2 bases, with 13 bases between them. Germline CDR1 is LGHNA and CDR2 is YNFKEQ. CDR3 size: 16 residues. The CDR3 reads CASSQVRSTATDTQYF. The CDR3 DNA reads as TGTGCCAGCAGCCAAGTAAGGTCTACGGCCACAGATACGCAGTATTTT.

The rearrangement uses TRBV2 and TRBJ2-2, with TRBD1 as a possible D gene (6 bases). The CDR3 is 14 amino acids. Germline CDR1 and CDR2: SNHLY and FYNNEI. Trimming removed 5 bases at V and 3 bases at J, with 10 bases between. CDR3 sequence reads: CASSSRGYTGELFF. The CDR3 DNA follows: TGTGCCAGCAGTAGCAGGGGCTACACCGGGGAGCTGTTTTTT.

This clone showed up just once. This chain joins TRBV28 and TRBJ2-2; 12 positions agree with TRBD2. The germline CDR1 and CDR2 sequences are MDHEN and SYDVKM. After removal of 4 bases from V and 4 bases from J, the junction contained 4 bases not matched to a gene. The length of the CDR3 is 16 residues. The CDR3 spells CASSSGLAGFTGELFF. CDR3 DNA sequence: TGTGCCAGCAGTTCCGGACTAGCGGGATTCACCGGGGAGCTGTTTTTT.

The chain uses TRBV6-2 or TRBV6-3 and TRBJ2-3; D is possibly TRBD2 (5 bases). This CDR3 comprises 19 residues. The V end lost 2 bases, the J end lost 0 bases, and 21 bases lay between the germline ends. CDR1 and CDR2 from the germline V gene are MNHEY and SVGEGT. Here the CDR3 DNA reads TGTGCCAGCAGTTACGGCAGAATAAGGTTGGAGGCTAGCACAGATACGCAGTATTTT. This translates into CASSYGRIRLEASTDTQYF.

The V and J genes are TRBV28 and TRBJ1-2; 8 positions match TRBD1. V lost 6 bases, J lost 6 bases, and 6 bases stayed unmatched. The CDR3 is 13 residues long. From germline, CDR1 is MDHEN and CDR2 SYDVKM. CDR3 residues: CASRGDRMNGYTF. CDR3 nucleotide sequence: TGTGCCAGCAGGGGGGACAGGATGAATGGCTACACCTTC.

The V call is TRBV7-2, the J call TRBJ2-5; a possible D gene is TRBD1 (7 bases). Per germline, CDR1 SGHTA and CDR2 FQGNSA. The CDR3 runs 16 residues. V was trimmed by 0 bases and J by 5 bases, leaving 16 bases between them. The CDR3 sequence is CASSLAPTGRLETQYF. The CDR3 DNA reads TGTGCCAGCAGCTTAGCACCGACAGGGAGGCTGGAGACCCAGTACTTC.

The chain employs TRBV5-1 and TRBJ1-1; D might be TRBD1 (6 bases). CDR1 SGHRS and CDR2 YFSETQ come from the germline V gene. CDR3 size: 13 residues. V gave up 4 bases and J gave up 3 bases, with 10 bases separating them. The CDR3 protein is CASSKTGYTEAFF. The CDR3 DNA is TGCGCCAGCAGCAAAACAGGGTACACTGAAGCTTTCTTT.

V usage is TRBV4-2 and J usage is TRBJ2-2; possibly TRBD2 for D (6 bases). Trimming left V 5 bases short and J 10 bases short, with 17 bases between. The germline V gene has CDR1 LGHNA and CDR2 YNFKEQ. The CDR3 runs 14 residues. The CDR3 DNA reads TGTGCCAGCAGCTCGGGACTCCGCATCAAGGAGCTGTTTTTT. This translates into CASSSGLRIKELFF.

The gene calls are TRBV27 and TRBJ1-4; D unresolved. Germline V gene data show CDR1 as MNHEY and CDR2 as SMNVEV (reference sequence). The V end was cut by 2 bases, the J end by 7 bases, with 17 bases between. CDR3 length equals 16 residues. CDR3 in amino acids: CASSLMRPPSGEKLFF. The CDR3 nucleotides read TGTGCCAGCAGTTTAATGAGGCCCCCGAGTGGTGAAAAACTGTTTTTT.

The rearrangement uses TRBV29-1 and TRBJ2-5; TRBD2 is a possible D gene (5 bases). Trimming took off 3 bases at V and 1 base at J, with 9 bases between the two ends. CDR1 is SQVTM, CDR2 ANQGSEA, per germline. CDR3 length equals 13 residues. The CDR3 protein is CSVDVLGQETQYF. CDR3 DNA: TGCAGCGTTGACGTACTAGGCCAAGAGACCCAGTACTTC.

The V gene is TRBV7-5, the J gene TRBJ2-5; the table's D call, TRBD2, has no DNA check behind it. TRBV7-5 constitutes a pseudogene. The CDR3 length is 13 residues. In DNA form, the CDR3 reads TGTGTCAGAAGCTTGAGGGCTCCGGAGACCCAGTACTTC. As protein: CVRSLRAPETQYF.

The chain combines TRBV30 with TRBJ2-1; 7 nucleotides agree with TRBD2. V shed 3 bases, J shed 2 bases, and the junction held 4 bases outside the gene matches. The length of the CDR3 is 14 residues. Looked up from germline, CDR1 is GTSNPN and CDR2 is SVGIG (reference sequence). This CDR3 is CAWRGDYTYNEQFF. The CDR3 DNA reads as TGTGCCTGGAGGGGGGACTACACCTACAATGAGCAGTTCTTC. Using reference TRBV30 and TRBJ2-1 for the parts outside the CDR3, the full variable domain is SQTIHQWPATLVQPVGSPLSLECTVEGTSNPNLYWYRQAAGRGLQLLFYSVGIGQISSEVPQNLSASRPQDRQFILSSKKLLLSDSGFYLCAWRGDYTYNEQFFGPGTRLTVL.

This chain joins TRBV7-3 and TRBJ2-5; D is unresolved. V was trimmed by 0 bases and J by 5 bases, leaving 10 bases between them. There are 14 residues in the CDR3. Germline V gene lookup returns CDR1 SGHTA and CDR2 FQGTGA. The CDR3 loop is CASSLTNQEETQYF. The CDR3 coding sequence is TGTGCCAGCAGCTTAACGAACCAAGAGGAGACCCAGTACTTC.

The V gene is TRBV9, the J gene TRBJ2-2, with D maybe TRBD1 (6 bases). Germline V CDR1 and CDR2: SGDLS, YYNGEE. Trimming pared 4 bases from V and 2 bases from J, leaving 9 bases between. This CDR3 has 14 residues. DNA for the CDR3: TGTGCCAGCAGCCGACAGGCCAACACCGGGGAGCTGTTTTTT. It is translated as CASSRQANTGELFF. Together with reference TRBV9 and TRBJ2-2, the CDR3 gives the full variable domain: DSGVTQTPKHLITATGQRVTLRCSPRSGDLSVYWYQQSLDQGLQFLIQYYNGEERAKGNILERFSAQQFPDLHSELNLSSLELGDSALYFCASSRQANTGELFFGEGSRLTVL.

The chain has TRBV5-1 and TRBJ1-2; 7 bases align to TRBD1. V shed 4 bases, J shed 2 bases, and the junction held 5 bases outside the gene matches. Germline-derived CDR1 and CDR2 are SGHRS and YFSETQ. The CDR3 has 14 amino acids. The CDR3 nucleotides read TGCGCCAGCAGCACGCTGGACAGGAACTATGGCTACACCTTC. This encodes CASSTLDRNYGYTF.

J is TRBJ2-7 and V is TRBV3-1 (or the pseudogene TRBV3-2); 8 bases fit TRBD2. The CDR3 loop spans 14 amino acids. Trimming removed 4 bases from V and 1 base from J; junction bases left unmatched: 3. Per germline, CDR1 LGHDT and CDR2 YNNKEL (reference sequence). Written as DNA, the CDR3 is TGTGCCAGCAGCCTGGGACTAGTTTCCTACGAGCAGTACTTC. Translating it yields CASSLGLVSYEQYF.

This chain joins TRBV6-1 and TRBJ1-5; no clear D. The CDR3 is made up of 14 amino acids. CDR1 is MNHNS and CDR2 is SASEGT in the germline V gene. Trimming stripped 2 bases from V and 4 bases from J, with 9 bases between. DNA for the CDR3: TGTGCCAGCAGTGAATTGTGGGAAAATCAGCCCCAGCATTTT. Translated: CASSELWENQPQHF.

Note on this clone: At the DNA level, this CDR3 is encoded by other sequences in the same sample as well. The chain joins TRBV29-1 to TRBJ1-5; D uncertain. CDR3 length equals 10 residues. The germline gives CDR1 SQVTM, CDR2 ANQGSEA. With 4 bases removed from V and 5 bases from J, the gap between germline ends came to 3 bases. The CDR3 region has the DNA TGCAGCGTTGGGGATCAGCCCCAGCATTTT. Encoded protein: CSVGDQPQHF. The entire variable domain, with the rest obtained from reference TRBV29-1 and TRBJ1-5, is as follows: SAVISQKPSRDICQRGTSLTIQCQVDSQVTMMFWYRQQPGQSLTLIATANQGSEATYESGFVIDKFPISRPNLTFSTLTVSNMSPEDSSIYLCSVGDQPQHFGDGTRLSIL.

CDR3 nucleotides: TGCGCCAGCAGCTTGGGGCGGGAGGGGTACGAGCAGTACTTC. As protein: CASSLGREGYEQYF. The chain links TRBV5-1 to TRBJ2-7; 9 bases are shared with TRBD2. The V and J ends lost 0 bases and 4 bases, in that order; junction bases with no gene match: 2. The CDR3 sequence is 14 residues long. Germline V gives CDR1 SGHRS, CDR2 YFSETQ.

The chain has TRBV11-2 and TRBJ1-4; D uncertain. The V end lost 1 base, the J end lost 7 bases, and 13 bases lay between the germline ends. This CDR3 contains 15 residues. Per germline, CDR1 SGHAT and CDR2 FQNNGV. The CDR3 protein is CASSLAGSFGEKLFF. Here the CDR3 DNA reads TGTGCCAGCAGCTTAGCAGGCAGTTTTGGTGAAAAACTGTTTTTT. Based on the CDR3 plus reference TRBV11-2 and TRBJ1-4, the full variable domain is EAGVAQSPRYKIIEKRQSVAFWCNPISGHATLYWYQQILGQGPKLLIQFQNNGVVDDSQLPKDRFSAERLKGVDSTLKIQPAKLEDSAVYLCASSLAGSFGEKLFFGSGTQLSVL.